The 12 T cell receptor beta chains reported below all come from one sample, sequenced in a study of T cells expressing NK-cell markers (dated by TCRdb to about 2020). The method behind the library was 5' RACE. For sequencing, an Illumina HiSeq 2000 was employed. TCRdb reprocessed the reads; each CDR3 protein sequence makes one entry, and DNA is unavailable. The sample's table covers more than 400,000 distinct CDR3 sequences. Jointly, the top ten make up roughly 8% of the sample. Sequences were obtained from blood T cells: a sorted CD56 or NKG2C T cell subset, CD4+ or CD8+ T cells, or bulk PBMC T cells (not recorded which). These TCRs come from a woman between 18 and 70 years old in good health.

The chain carries TRBV6-5 and TRBJ2-1. Germline V gene data show CDR1 as MNHEY and CDR2 as SVGAGI. The CDR3 covers 12 residues. CDR3 sequence reads: CASVGSNNEQFF.

V and J are TRBV24-1 and TRBJ2-2; TCRdb indicates TRBD1, and absent DNA this call remains unverified. The CDR3 totals 17 residues. CDR1 is KGHDR, CDR2 SFDVKD, per germline. The CDR3 loop reads CATSDPDRGTNTGELFF.

The gene calls are TRBV4-2 and TRBJ2-7; TCRdb gives TRBD2 as the D gene, but with no DNA this cannot be confirmed. The germline gives CDR1 LGHNA, CDR2 YNFKEQ. This CDR3 is 16 amino acids long. CDR3 region: CASSPGGLADAYEQYF.

V is TRBV9 and J is TRBJ2-2. The V gene's germline CDR1 is SGDLS and CDR2 YYNGEE. CDR3 length equals 12 residues. The CDR3 reads CASSVVYGELFF. Filled out from reference TRBV9 and TRBJ2-2, the complete variable domain reads DSGVTQTPKHLITATGQRVTLRCSPRSGDLSVYWYQQSLDQGLQFLIQYYNGEERAKGNILERFSAQQFPDLHSELNLSSLELGDSALYFCASSVVYGELFFGEGSRLTVL.

The chain is built from TRBV7-2 and TRBJ2-1; lacking DNA, the TRBD1 call made by TCRdb goes unchecked. Germline lookup yields CDR1 SGHTA and CDR2 FQGNSA. The length of the CDR3 is 15 residues. The CDR3 is CASSRAVSSYNEQFF. Drawing the rest from reference TRBV7-2 and TRBJ2-1, the complete variable domain is GAGVSQSPSNKVTEKGKDVELRCDPISGHTALYWYRQSLGQGLEFLIYFQGNSAPDKSGLPSDRFSAERTGGSVSTLTIQRTQQEDSAVYLCASSRAVSSYNEQFFGPGTRLTVL.

The rearrangement uses TRBV6-5 and TRBJ2-3. From germline, CDR1 is MNHEY and CDR2 SVGAGI. The CDR3 covers 14 residues. CDR3 in amino acids: CASSYLENTDTQYF.

V and J are TRBV11-2 and TRBJ2-4; without DNA, the TCRdb call of TRBD2 cannot be checked. The CDR3 consists of 16 residues. Per the germline V gene, CDR1 is SGHAT and CDR2 is FQNNGV. CDR3 sequence: CASSLRRNREGNIQYF. Based on the CDR3 plus reference TRBV11-2 and TRBJ2-4, the full variable domain is EAGVAQSPRYKIIEKRQSVAFWCNPISGHATLYWYQQILGQGPKLLIQFQNNGVVDDSQLPKDRFSAERLKGVDSTLKIQPAKLEDSAVYLCASSLRRNREGNIQYFGAGTRLSVL.

The rearrangement joins TRBV29-1 to TRBJ1-6. CDR3 length equals 21 residues. The germline V gene has CDR1 SQVTM and CDR2 ANQGSEA. The CDR3 region is CSVEGDREGNPGLPYNSPLHF.

This chain connects TRBV7-9 to TRBJ2-7. Germline V gene sequence: CDR1 SEHNR, CDR2 FQNEAQ (reference sequence). The CDR3 contains 12 residues. The CDR3 sequence is CASSLGENEQYF.

The rearrangement links TRBV11-2 to TRBJ1-4. The CDR3 has 14 residues. The V gene's germline CDR1 is SGHAT and CDR2 FQNNGV. CDR3 sequence: CASSRSGRNEKLFF.

This sequence joins TRBV28 and TRBJ2-6. Germline loops: CDR1 MDHEN, CDR2 SYDVKM. The CDR3 length is 14 residues. CDR3 sequence reads: CASNLNSGANVLTF.

V is TRBV2 and J is TRBJ2-5; checking the TCRdb D call of TRBD1 is not possible without DNA. This CDR3 is 13 amino acids long. From germline, CDR1 is SNHLY and CDR2 FYNNEI. CDR3: CASSKDREETQYF.